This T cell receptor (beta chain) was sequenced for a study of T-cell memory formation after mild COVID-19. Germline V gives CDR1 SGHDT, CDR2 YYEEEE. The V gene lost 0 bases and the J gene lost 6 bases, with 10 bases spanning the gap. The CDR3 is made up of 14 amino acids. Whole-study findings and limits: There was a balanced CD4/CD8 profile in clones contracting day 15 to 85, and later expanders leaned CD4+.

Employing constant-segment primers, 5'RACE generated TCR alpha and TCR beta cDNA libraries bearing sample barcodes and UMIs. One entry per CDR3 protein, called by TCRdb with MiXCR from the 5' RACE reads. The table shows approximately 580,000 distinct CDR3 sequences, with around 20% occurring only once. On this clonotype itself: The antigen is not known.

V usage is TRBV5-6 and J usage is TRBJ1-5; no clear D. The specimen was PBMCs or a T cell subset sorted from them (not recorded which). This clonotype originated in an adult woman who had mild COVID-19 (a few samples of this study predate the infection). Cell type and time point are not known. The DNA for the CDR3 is TGTGCCAGCAGCTTGGCCTCGGGTACTCAGCCCCAGCATTTT. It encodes CASSLASGTQPQHF. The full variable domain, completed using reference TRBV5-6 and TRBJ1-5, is DAGVTQSPTHLIKTRGQQVTLRCSPKSGHDTVSWYQQALGQGPQFIFQYYEEEERQRGNFPDRFSGHQFPNYSSELNVNALLLGDSALYLCASSLASGTQPQHFGDGTRLSIL.